This T cell receptor (beta chain) was obtained from a study of OX40 agonist ivuxolimab in advanced cancers. Study-level information: Ivuxolimab is an agonistic anti-OX40 (CD134) antibody, and patients were treated with it. Findings and limits, study-wide: At 0.1 to 3.0 mg/kg and by week 6, CD4+ and CD8+ T cells in the blood had expanded clonally. On average, CD8+ T cells showed a greater number of expanded clones than CD4+. Relatively little clonal expansion, among the lowest observed, appeared in partial responders at 0.1-3.0 mg/kg.

The trim removed 3 bases at V and 7 bases at J, leaving 5 bases unmatched. Germline V lookup: CDR1 LNHDA, CDR2 SQIVND (reference sequence). The CDR3 spans 15 residues. Profiling relied on immunoSEQ multiplex PCR, and the TCRdb table lists in-frame clones only, not all of them. The profile shows tens of thousands of clones, 70% to 90% of them singletons. As regards this clone: Its specificity is not known.

V and J are TRBV19 and TRBJ2-1; 11 bases agree with TRBD2. This receptor was identified in an adult with an advanced solid tumor such as melanoma, head and neck, liver or kidney cancer. The starting material was CD4+ or CD8+ T cells sorted from blood, obtained in a trial of the OX40 agonist ivuxolimab. The CDR3 is CASSMASGGFNEQFF. DNA of the CDR3: TGTGCCAGTAGTATGGCTAGCGGGGGGTTTAATGAGCAGTTCTTC.